The TCR beta chain described here comes from a study of control samples from healthy donors and cancer patients. CDR1 is MNHEY, CDR2 SVGAGI, per germline. The ends were cut back, 10 bases at V and 3 bases at J, with 16 bases in the middle. This CDR3 has 13 amino acids. Profiling relied on immunoSEQ multiplex PCR, and the TCRdb table lists in-frame clones only, not all of them. This table holds about 75,000 clones, about 95% found once. The sample consisted of blood. The clonotype comes from a middle-aged woman in good health. This chain uses TRBV6-5 with TRBJ2-7; D is perhaps TRBD1 (6 bases). The CDR3 reads CATLLQTGYEQYF. As DNA, the CDR3 is TGTGCCACTCTACTCCAGACAGGCTACGAGCAGTACTTC.